This T cell receptor (beta chain) is from a study of blood T cell repertoires in COVID-19. Study as a whole: The United States, Italy and Spain supplied acute and convalescent COVID-19 samples. The analysed material was cDNA or gDNA that came from T cells, B-cell-depleted T cells, or PBMCs.

After removal of 6 bases from V and 2 bases from J, the junction contained 5 bases not matched to a gene. CDR1 and CDR2 from the germline V gene are MNHEY and SVGAGI. There are 15 residues in the CDR3. In the authors' methods: Nucleated cell counts were estimated from reference gene primer amplification. TCRdb's copy holds only in-frame clones and misses some; the assay was immunoSEQ multiplex PCR. Clone size and V and J calls were adopted from that table, with D and trimming inferred from the DNA. Of under 450,000 clones listed, roughly 77% are singletons. The chain employs TRBV6-5 and TRBJ2-1, with 9 bases fitting TRBD1. The sample taken for sequencing was peripheral blood. The TCR sequence derives from a human donor with acute or convalescent COVID-19. The donor label of this sample is uncertain. This CDR3 is CASRRTGVTYNEQFF. The CDR3 coding sequence is TGTGCCAGCAGGCGGACAGGGGTGACCTACAATGAGCAGTTCTTC.